This T cell receptor beta chain stems from a study of blood T cell repertoires in COVID-19. Study as a whole: Specimens from acute and convalescent COVID-19 originated in the United States, Italy and Spain. T cells, B-cell-depleted T cells, or PBMCs provided the cDNA or gDNA that served as material.

Trimming removed 1 base at V and 4 bases at J, with 11 bases between. CDR1 and CDR2 from the germline V gene are LGHDT and YNNKEL (reference sequence). The CDR3 contains 14 residues. Per the original methods: Reference gene primers were amplified, and this amplification served to estimate nucleated cell counts. The method was immunoSEQ multiplex PCR; TCRdb's version includes in-frame clones alone and lacks a portion of them. V and J calls and clone size are as listed in that table; D and trimming were resolved from the DNA. The sample holds 200,000 to 250,000 clones, roughly 82% seen once. The clonotype originates from a woman aged 70-85 years with acute or convalescent COVID-19. Sequencing used peripheral blood. The chain uses TRBV3-1 (or the pseudogene TRBV3-2) and TRBJ2-7, with D maybe TRBD1 (5 bases). The chain's CDR3 is CASSQGRGSYEQYF. The CDR3 nucleotides are TGTGCCAGCAGCCAAGGAAGGGGATCATACGAGCAGTACTTC.